The 7 T cell receptor beta chains reported below all come from one sample, sequenced in a study of control samples from healthy donors and cancer patients. Profiled with immunoSEQ multiplex PCR; TCRdb holds only in-frame clones, not every one. The sample lists some 150,000 clones, just over 95% seen once, with 0.85% to 1.3% in the top ten. The source material was blood. Receptors originate from a woman aged 25 to 39 in good health.

V usage is TRBV6-5 and J usage is TRBJ1-1; 7 bases agree with TRBD1. V gave up 6 bases and J gave up 1 base; unmatched junction bases: 8. The germline V gene has CDR1 MNHEY and CDR2 SVGAGI. CDR3 size: 15 residues. The CDR3 DNA reads as TGTGCCAGCAGCTACAGGGGAAGGGGGAACACTGAAGCTTTCTTT. It encodes CASSYRGRGNTEAFF.

The chain is built from TRBV6-5 and TRBJ2-7; D gene unclear. V lost 2 bases and J 0 bases, leaving 14 bases between the germline ends. This CDR3 has 16 amino acids. Looked up from germline, CDR1 is MNHEY and CDR2 is SVGAGI. Here the CDR3 reads CASSYPTRSSSYEQYF. CDR3 DNA: TGTGCCAGCAGTTACCCGACCCGATCGAGCTCCTACGAGCAGTACTTC.

The chain carries TRBV5-1 and TRBJ1-3; no reliable D call. Looked up from germline, CDR1 is SGHRS and CDR2 is YFSETQ. The ends were cut back, 3 bases at V and 0 bases at J, with 10 bases in the middle. The CDR3 has 15 residues. The CDR3 DNA reads as TGCGCCAGCAGCTCGGACGGGAACTCTGGAAACACCATATATTTT. This sequence encodes CASSSDGNSGNTIYF.

This rearrangement joins TRBV7-4 to TRBJ1-4; TRBD1 matches 7 bases. V lost 3 bases to trimming and J lost 0 bases; unmatched junction nucleotides: 13. The CDR3 is made up of 19 amino acids. Germline V CDR1 and CDR2: SGHVT, SQSDAQ. This CDR3 is CASSLEYRGQTTTNEKLFF. Written as DNA, the CDR3 is TGTGCCAGCAGCTTGGAATATAGGGGACAGACAACAACTAATGAAAAACTGTTTTTT.

This chain connects TRBV6-6 to TRBJ1-3, with D unclear. This CDR3 has 15 residues. Trimming took 0 bases from V and 0 from J, leaving 6 bases between them. CDR1 is MNHNY, CDR2 SVGAGI, per germline (reference sequence). The DNA for the CDR3 is TGTGCCAGCAGTTACTCAAGAATCTCTGGAAACACCATATATTTT. This gives the protein CASSYSRISGNTIYF.

This clone appeared once. This chain joins TRBV28 and TRBJ2-6; a weak D match, TRBD2 (6 bases). The germline V gene encodes CDR1 MDHEN and CDR2 SYDVKM. This CDR3 comprises 15 residues. V gave up 6 bases and J gave up 4 bases, with 13 bases separating them. CDR3 DNA: TGTGCCAGCAGCACCACGGGGGACGGGGCCAACGTCCTGACTTTC. Translated, it gives CASSTTGDGANVLTF.

The genes are TRBV5-1 and TRBJ2-3, with 9 nucleotides matching TRBD2. The germline V gene encodes CDR1 SGHRS and CDR2 YFSETQ. The CDR3 is made up of 17 amino acids. J gave up 1 base and V 1 base, and 7 bases lay outside the gene matches. CDR3 coding DNA: TGCGCCAGCAGCTTGTCGGCGGGGGGGGACCGCACAGATACGCAGTATTTT. It codes for CASSLSAGGDRTDTQYF.